This T cell receptor beta chain was obtained from a study of cytomegalovirus exposure and HLA in healthy donors. Whole-study findings and limits: Based on reports, TCR beta sequences accurately predicted HLA-A and HLA-B alleles for most subjects. TCR beta V segments were, for the most part, productive about 87% or about 30% of the time in an earlier analysis. According to the study, roughly 160 TCR beta chains were cytomegalovirus-associated.

The donors were healthy bone marrow donors. Germline V gene lookup returns CDR1 SGHAT and CDR2 FQNNGV. V shed 4 bases and J shed 7 bases, with 19 bases lying between them. The CDR3 consists of 15 residues. A remark on this clone: The antigen is undetermined.

The study ran its PCR with 60 Vbeta and 13 Jbeta primers. Only in-frame clones appear in the TCRdb table, and some are missing; sequencing was by immunoSEQ multiplex PCR. The listing contains 200,000 or so clones. The V call is TRBV11-2, the J call TRBJ1-2, with D possibly matching TRBD1 (5 bases). The sequencing input was PBMCs. The sequence was collected from a boy aged 5-17 years in good health and CMV-seronegative. CDR3 in DNA: TGTGCCAGCAGCTCCCCCGACAGTCTCCCGTCTGGCTACACCTTC. It is translated as CASSSPDSLPSGYTF.